This T cell receptor (beta chain) came from a study of T cell repertoires in cytomegalovirus infection (dated by TCRdb to between 2018 and 2020). Looking at the study overall: Donor HLA type was relevant to the analysis, because carriage of CMV infection together with the matching HLA type was indicated by public TCR beta signatures. Overall study results and their limits: In both this cohort and an independent cohort of some 370 donors, the cumulative frequency of public TCR beta family members distinguished carriers of CMV infection plus the relevant HLA type. In the ex vivo response, HLA-C-restricted CMV-specific TCR beta clonotypes were dominant, and in two of eight donors the single most frequent clonotype came from this HLA-C-restricted group.

As regards this clonotype: It has no known antigen specificity. No much larger clone is present one base from it, and per-base qualities are unavailable.

Deletion took 3 bases off V and 3 bases off J, with a span of 11 bases between the germline ends. CDR1 and CDR2 (DFQATT, SNEGSKA) derive from the germline V gene (reference sequence). The CDR3 measures 13 amino acids from cysteine to phenylalanine. Only the CDR3 DNA stays, 39 bases, in frame from base 1. The data were produced on an Illumina HiSeq 1500. The public reads were run again by TCRdb, first through fastp at Q25 and then through MiXCR, and only productive beta chains were kept. Identical CDR3 protein sequences are pooled into one entry, listed with their most common genes and DNA. This sample comprises 270,000 or so distinct CDR3 sequences, about a sixth of them detected only once. Together, the top ten hold around 47% of the sample.

The sequence derives from a human donor in good health (CMV status not recorded). Some clones in this sample may be carry-over from other donors' samples. The material sequenced was CD8+ T cells from PBMCs. This chain is built from TRBV20-1 and TRBJ1-1; the D gene assignment is ambiguous. Read as DNA, the sequence is TGCAGTGCTAGGGGCGGAGGGCACACTGAAGCTTTCTTT. The translation is CSARGGGHTEAFF.